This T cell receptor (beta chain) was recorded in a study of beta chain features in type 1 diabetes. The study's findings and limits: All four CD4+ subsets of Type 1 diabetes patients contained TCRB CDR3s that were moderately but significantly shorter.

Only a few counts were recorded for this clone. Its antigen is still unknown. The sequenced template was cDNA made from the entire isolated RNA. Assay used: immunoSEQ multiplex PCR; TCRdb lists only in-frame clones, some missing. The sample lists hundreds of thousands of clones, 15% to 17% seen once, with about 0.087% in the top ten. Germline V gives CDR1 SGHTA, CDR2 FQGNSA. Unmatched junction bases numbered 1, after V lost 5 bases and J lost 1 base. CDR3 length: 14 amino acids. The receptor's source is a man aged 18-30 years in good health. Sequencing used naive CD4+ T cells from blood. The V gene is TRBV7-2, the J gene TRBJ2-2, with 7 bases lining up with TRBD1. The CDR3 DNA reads TGTGCCAGCAGCCGACAGGGGAACACCGGGGAGCTGTTTTTT. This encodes CASSRQGNTGELFF. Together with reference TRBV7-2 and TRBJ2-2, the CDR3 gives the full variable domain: GAGVSQSPSNKVTEKGKDVELRCDPISGHTALYWYRQSLGQGLEFLIYFQGNSAPDKSGLPSDRFSAERTGGSVSTLTIQRTQQEDSAVYLCASSRQGNTGELFFGEGSRLTVL.